This T cell receptor (beta chain) was captured in a study of cytomegalovirus exposure and HLA in healthy donors. Study details: There were around 390 genotyped donors. Of these, about 81% fell in the genetic ancestry cluster associated with self-reported Caucasian donors.

Researchers ran the PCR with 60 Vbeta and 13 Jbeta primers. Sequencing used immunoSEQ multiplex PCR; TCRdb keeps in-frame clones, though not all of them. The sample has 40,000 to 45,000 clones, roughly half seen once. Study conclusions and caveats: Several top significant clusters appeared, in a later analysis, to be linked to common viral pathogens. When analyzed later, the rates of TCR association showed variation by HLA locus, with DRB1 the most and HLA-C the fewest. When presence/absence was analysed, sequencing depth was taken to be roughly uniform across donors.

Notes on this clone: Its antigen is currently unknown.

The receptor's source is a man aged 60 to 69 in good health and CMV-seronegative. Input material: PBMCs.

CDR3 amino acids: CASSLLALAGGPNEQFF. The DNA of the CDR3 is TGTGCCAGCAGTTTACTGGCTCTAGCGGGAGGGCCCAATGAGCAGTTCTTC. This sequence joins TRBV28 and TRBJ2-1; 12 bases are a match to TRBD2. Germline CDR1 is MDHEN and CDR2 is SYDVKM. The V and J ends lost 2 bases and 6 bases, in that order; junction bases with no gene match: 8. CDR3 length: 17 residues.